This T cell receptor (beta chain) was identified in a study of blood T cells in healthy people across ages. Germline V gene data show CDR1 as LGHNA and CDR2 as YSLEER. Trimming shortened V by 3 bases and J by 5 bases, and 16 bases separated the two germline ends. The length of the CDR3 is 15 residues. With a J-beta primer mix and a sample-barcoded 5' primer, a second PCR ran about 7 to 11 cycles. TCRdb independently ran MiXCR on the 5' RACE reads; one entry per CDR3 protein. The sample has fewer than 750,000 distinct CDR3 sequences; around half are singletons. This clonotype was counted a few times. The receptor's source is a man aged 80 or over in good health. J is TRBJ2-5 and V is TRBV4-3; tentative D call: TRBD1 (5 bases). Sequences were obtained from blood. CDR3 amino acids: CASSHGVTRAETQYF. In nucleotides, the CDR3 is TGCGCCAGCAGCCACGGTGTGACCAGGGCTGAGACCCAGTACTTC.